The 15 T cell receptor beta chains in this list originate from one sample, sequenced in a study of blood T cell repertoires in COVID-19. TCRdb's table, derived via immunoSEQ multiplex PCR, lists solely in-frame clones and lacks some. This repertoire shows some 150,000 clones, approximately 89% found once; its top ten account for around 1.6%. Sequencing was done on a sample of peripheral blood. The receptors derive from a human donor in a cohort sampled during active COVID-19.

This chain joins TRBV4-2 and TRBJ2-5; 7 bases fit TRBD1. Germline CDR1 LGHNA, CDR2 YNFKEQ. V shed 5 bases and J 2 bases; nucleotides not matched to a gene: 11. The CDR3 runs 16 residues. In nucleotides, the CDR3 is TGTGCCAGCAGCTCCGAGACAGGGCCCCCGCAAGAGACCCAGTACTTC. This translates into CASSSETGPPQETQYF.

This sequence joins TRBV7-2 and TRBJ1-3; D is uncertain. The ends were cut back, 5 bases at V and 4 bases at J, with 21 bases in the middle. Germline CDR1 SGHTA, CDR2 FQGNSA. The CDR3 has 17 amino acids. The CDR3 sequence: CASSIHLGRLAGNTIYF. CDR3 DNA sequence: TGTGCCAGCAGCATTCACCTAGGGAGACTTGCCGGAAACACCATATATTTT.

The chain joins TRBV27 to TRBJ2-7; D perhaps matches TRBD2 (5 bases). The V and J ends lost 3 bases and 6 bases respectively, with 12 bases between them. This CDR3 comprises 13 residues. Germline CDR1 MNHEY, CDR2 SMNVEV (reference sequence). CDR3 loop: CASSFSMGVEQYF. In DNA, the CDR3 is TGTGCCAGCAGTTTCTCTATGGGAGTCGAGCAGTACTTC.

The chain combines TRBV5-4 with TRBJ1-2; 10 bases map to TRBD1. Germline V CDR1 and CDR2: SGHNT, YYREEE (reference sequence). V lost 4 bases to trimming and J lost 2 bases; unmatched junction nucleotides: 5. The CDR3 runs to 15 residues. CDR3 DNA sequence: TGTGCCAGCAGCCGGCCGGGACAGGGGAACTATGGCTACACCTTC. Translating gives CASSRPGQGNYGYTF.

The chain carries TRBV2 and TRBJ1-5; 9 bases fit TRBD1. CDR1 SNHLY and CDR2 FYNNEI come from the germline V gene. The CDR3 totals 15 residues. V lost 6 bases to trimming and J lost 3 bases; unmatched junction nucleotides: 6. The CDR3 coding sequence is TGTGCCAGCAGCGCGACAGGGGGTGCCAATCAGCCCCAGCATTTT. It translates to CASSATGGANQPQHF.

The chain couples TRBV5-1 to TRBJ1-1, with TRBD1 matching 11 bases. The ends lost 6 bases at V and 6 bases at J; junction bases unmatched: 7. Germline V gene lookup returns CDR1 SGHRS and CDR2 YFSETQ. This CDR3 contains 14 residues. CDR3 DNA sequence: TGCGCCAGCATGTTTGGACAGGGGGCGCCTGAAGCTTTCTTT. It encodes CASMFGQGAPEAFF.

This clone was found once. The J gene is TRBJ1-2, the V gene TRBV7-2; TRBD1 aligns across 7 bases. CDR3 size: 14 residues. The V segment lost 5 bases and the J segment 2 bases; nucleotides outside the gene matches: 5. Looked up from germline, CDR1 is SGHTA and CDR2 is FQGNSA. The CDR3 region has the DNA TGTGCCAGCAGCCCTTGGACAGGCAACTATGGCTACACCTTC. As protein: CASSPWTGNYGYTF. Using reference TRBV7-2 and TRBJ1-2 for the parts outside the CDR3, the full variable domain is GAGVSQSPSNKVTEKGKDVELRCDPISGHTALYWYRQSLGQGLEFLIYFQGNSAPDKSGLPSDRFSAERTGGSVSTLTIQRTQQEDSAVYLCASSPWTGNYGYTFGSGTRLTVV.

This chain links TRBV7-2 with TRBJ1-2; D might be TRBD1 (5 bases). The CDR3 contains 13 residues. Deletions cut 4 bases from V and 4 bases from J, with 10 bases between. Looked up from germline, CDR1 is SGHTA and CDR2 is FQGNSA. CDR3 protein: CASSSTGGYGYTF. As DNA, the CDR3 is TGTGCCAGCAGCTCGACGGGGGGCTATGGCTACACCTTC.

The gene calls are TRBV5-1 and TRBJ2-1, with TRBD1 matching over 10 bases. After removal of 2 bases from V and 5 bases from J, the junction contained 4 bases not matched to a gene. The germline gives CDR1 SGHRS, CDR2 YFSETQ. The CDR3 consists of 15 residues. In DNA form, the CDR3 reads TGCGCCAGCAGCTTACGGACAGGGGGGGACAATGAGCAGTTCTTC. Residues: CASSLRTGGDNEQFF.

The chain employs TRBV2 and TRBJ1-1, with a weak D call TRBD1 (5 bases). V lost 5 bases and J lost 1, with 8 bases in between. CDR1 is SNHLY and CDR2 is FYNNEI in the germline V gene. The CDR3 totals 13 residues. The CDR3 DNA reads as TGTGCCAGCAGTTCGCAGGGGAACACTGAAGCTTTCTTT. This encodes CASSSQGNTEAFF. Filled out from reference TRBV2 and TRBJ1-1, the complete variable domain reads EPEVTQTPSHQVTQMGQEVILRCVPISNHLYFYWYRQILGQKVEFLVSFYNNEISEKSEIFDDQFSVERPDGSNFTLKIRSTKLEDSAMYFCASSSQGNTEAFFGQGTRLTVV.

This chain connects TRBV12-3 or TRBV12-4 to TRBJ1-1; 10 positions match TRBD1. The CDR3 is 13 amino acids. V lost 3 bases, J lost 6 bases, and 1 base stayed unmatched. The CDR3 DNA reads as TGTGCCAGCAGTTTGGGGACAGGGGCTGAAGCTTTCTTT. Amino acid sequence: CASSLGTGAEAFF.

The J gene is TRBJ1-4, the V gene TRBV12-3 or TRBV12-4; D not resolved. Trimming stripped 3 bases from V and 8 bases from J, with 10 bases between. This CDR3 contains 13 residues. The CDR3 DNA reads TGTGCCAGCAGTTTGATTTCCGGGGAAAAACTGTTTTTT. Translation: CASSLISGEKLFF.

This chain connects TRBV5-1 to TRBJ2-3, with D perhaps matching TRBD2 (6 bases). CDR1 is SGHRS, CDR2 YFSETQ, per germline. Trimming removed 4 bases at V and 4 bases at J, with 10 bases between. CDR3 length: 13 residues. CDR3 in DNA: TGCGCCAGCAGCGCCTCGGGGGCAGATACGCAGTATTTT. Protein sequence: CASSASGADTQYF.

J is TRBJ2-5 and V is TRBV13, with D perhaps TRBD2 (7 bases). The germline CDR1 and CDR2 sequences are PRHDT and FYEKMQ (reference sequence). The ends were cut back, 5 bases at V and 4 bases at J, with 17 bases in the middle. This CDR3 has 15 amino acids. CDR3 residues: CASSNIGGAGETQYF. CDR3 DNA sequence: TGTGCCAGCAGCAATATAGGGGGGGCGGGAGAGACCCAGTACTTC. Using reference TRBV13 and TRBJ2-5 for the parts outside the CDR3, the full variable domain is AAGVIQSPRHLIKEKRETATLKCYPIPRHDTVYWYQQGPGQDPQFLISFYEKMQSDKGSIPDRFSAQQFSDYHSELNMSSLELGDSALYFCASSNIGGAGETQYFGPGTRLLVL.

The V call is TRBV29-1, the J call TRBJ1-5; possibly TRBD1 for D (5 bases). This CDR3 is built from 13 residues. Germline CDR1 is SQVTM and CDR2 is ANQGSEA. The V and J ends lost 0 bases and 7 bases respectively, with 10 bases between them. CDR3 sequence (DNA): TGCAGCGTTGAAGAGCAGGGTGGGCAGCCCCAGCATTTT. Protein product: CSVEEQGGQPQHF.